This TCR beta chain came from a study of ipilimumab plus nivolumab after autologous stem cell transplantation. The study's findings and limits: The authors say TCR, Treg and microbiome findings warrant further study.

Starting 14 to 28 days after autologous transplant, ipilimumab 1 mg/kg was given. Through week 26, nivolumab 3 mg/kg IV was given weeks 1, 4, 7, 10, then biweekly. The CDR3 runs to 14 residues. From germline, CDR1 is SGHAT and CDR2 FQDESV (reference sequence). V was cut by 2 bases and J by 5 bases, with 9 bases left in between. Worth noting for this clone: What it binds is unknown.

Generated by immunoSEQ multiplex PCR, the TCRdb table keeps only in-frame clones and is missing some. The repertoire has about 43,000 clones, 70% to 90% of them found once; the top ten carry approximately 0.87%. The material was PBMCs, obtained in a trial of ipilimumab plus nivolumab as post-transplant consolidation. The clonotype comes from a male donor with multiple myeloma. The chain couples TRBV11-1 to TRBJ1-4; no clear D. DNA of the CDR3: TGTGCCAGCAGCTTAAGAAGAGAAAATGAAAAACTGTTTTTT. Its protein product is CASSLRRENEKLFF.